This T cell receptor (beta chain) stems from a study of shared clonotypes between healthy human individuals (dated by TCRdb to the early 2020s). Notes on the research overall: Three men and two women, aged 18 to 49 years, made up the cohort. For each donor, CD4 naive and CD4 memory were each run on three plates, CD8 naive on two plates, and CD8 memory on one plate. The study deeply sequenced blood TCR repertoires of about 5 healthy adults to estimate repertoire size and the extent of clonotype sharing between individuals. To increase sequencing depth and limit assay-specific biases, different laboratories used diverse techniques to prepare libraries and sequence TCR repertoires. Each donor's leukapheresis produced roughly between roughly 0.85 and 10 billion PBMCs. General findings and caveats noted by the study authors: Compared with non-shared clonotypes, clonotypes shared by all four sorted-subset donors had higher generation probabilities. Rarefaction of sorted-subset datasets indicated incomplete sequencing despite the large sequencing depth. The small number of donors limited the genetic and exposure-history diversity represented. Pairwise subsampling led to the expectation that sequencing depth would affect the degree of clonotype sharing among donors. Sampling was restricted to blood, and TCR repertoires in tissue are likely to differ from TCR repertoires in blood. When a handful of donors were compared, the shared fraction of clonotypes was about 5.5% for naive CD4, more than 3% for naive CD8, 2% to 2.5% for memory CD4, and under 0.5% for memory CD8. Naive subsets generally had larger estimated clonotype richness than memory subsets.

From its cysteine to its phenylalanine, the CDR3 spans 13 amino acids. The kept DNA is CDR3 alone, 39 bases in frame from the first base. A distance of 5 bases separates the germline ends of V and J, which lose 1 base and 2 bases respectively. The CDR1 and CDR2 encoded by the germline V gene are LGHNA and YSLEER. TCR CDR3 regions were amplified from genomic DNA by multiplex PCR using the deep immunoSEQ assay. Genomic DNA extracted from each cell subset was distributed evenly over all wells of several immunoSEQ 96-well plates, and each plate served as one replicate. Each replicate PCR for sorted subsets received approximately 200 ng genomic DNA, equal to tens of thousands of T cell genomes. Purified libraries were quantified with a Qubit 3.0 fluorometer, sized on a Bioanalyzer 2100, and re-quantified with the KAPA Library Quantification kit. Every immunoSEQ 96-well plate was sequenced on a separate single-read 150-cycle Illumina NextSeq 550 flow cell. Regarding the original processing steps: Because the immunoSEQ output included only junctional sequences and no quality scores, the filtering could not be the same as the filtering used for full-length reads. Sequences were annotated with PyIR, a Python wrapper for IgBLAST v1.9, using IMGT germline references to assign V/J genes and CDR3. Reads were removed for weak V/J assignments (E-value above 1e-6), missing CDR3, stop codons, out-of-frame junctions, or ambiguous translated residues. V3J clonotypes were defined as sequences sharing the same inferred V gene, J gene, and CDR3 amino acid sequence. To compute the percentage overlap between repertoires, the number of shared unique clonotypes was divided by the size of the smaller repertoire. RTK rarefaction, the Chao1 estimator, and Recon v2.1 estimates of unobserved clonotypes were used to assess repertoire richness. For all TCRbeta clonotypes obtained by the gDNA method from a few donors, generation probabilities were computed with OLGA. The table was pulled from immuneACCESS by TCRdb, which kept in-frame rearrangements only. Such tables lose some clones; where checked, under half of the loss comes from unresolved V genes, and the rest has no known cause. The D gene and trimming were derived from the DNA, and the V and J assignments and clone size from that table. The sample table lists roughly 300,000 clones, about 70% of them with a count of one. Under 11% of the sample is in the top ten clones.

Donors were healthy HIV-negative adults with no recently reported acute infections or vaccinations. Only Caucasian adults living in Nashville, Tennessee, USA were represented among the donors. Magnetic negative selection was used to enrich CD4+ T cells, after which naive cells were positively selected on CD45RA and the negative fraction became the memory subset. Blood was collected by leukapheresis, and PBMCs were isolated by Ficoll-Histopaque density gradient centrifugation and then cryopreserved in liquid nitrogen vapor phase. Purity and quantity of every magnetically sorted T cell population were checked by analytical flow cytometry. From each sorted fraction, genomic DNA was isolated and quantified by UV absorbance on a Nanodrop 2000c. The count of this clone is one. Which antigen it targets is not known. There are no base qualities to consult, and no much larger clone falls within one base.

The specimen sequenced was memory CD4+ T cells sorted from blood. The intended sense of this specimen's cell subset or site label: CD45RA-negative fraction. This clonotype originated in a man under 40 in good health. The V and J segments used are TRBV4-3 and TRBJ2-5; the D gene remains uncertain. Here the CDR3 is given as CASSQGNQETQYF. The DNA sequence reads TGCGCCAGCAGCCAAGGGAATCAAGAGACCCAGTACTTC.